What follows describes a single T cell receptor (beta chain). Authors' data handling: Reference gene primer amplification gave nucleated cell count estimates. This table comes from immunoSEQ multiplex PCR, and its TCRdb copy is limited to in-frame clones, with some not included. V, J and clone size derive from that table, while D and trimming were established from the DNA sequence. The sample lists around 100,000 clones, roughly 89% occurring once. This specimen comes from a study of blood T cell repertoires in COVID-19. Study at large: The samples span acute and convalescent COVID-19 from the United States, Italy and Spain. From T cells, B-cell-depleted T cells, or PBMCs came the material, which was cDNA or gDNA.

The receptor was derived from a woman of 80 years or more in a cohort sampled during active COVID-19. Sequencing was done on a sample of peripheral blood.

As DNA, the CDR3 is TGTGCCAGCAGGACAGGGGGAATGAACACTGAAGCTTTCTTT. Translating it yields CASRTGGMNTEAFF. The chain joins TRBV2 to TRBJ1-1; 9 nucleotides agree with TRBD1. Unmatched junction bases numbered 2, after V lost 6 bases and J lost 0 bases. Germline V gene lookup returns CDR1 SNHLY and CDR2 FYNNEI. The CDR3 covers 14 residues. The full variable domain, completed using reference TRBV2 and TRBJ1-1, is EPEVTQTPSHQVTQMGQEVILRCVPISNHLYFYWYRQILGQKVEFLVSFYNNEISEKSEIFDDQFSVERPDGSNFTLKIRSTKLEDSAMYFCASRTGGMNTEAFFGQGTRLTVV.